This note documents a single T cell receptor (beta chain) sequence. What it binds is not known. This record comes from a study of CD8 T cells in ankylosing spondylitis. Study findings and constraints: Disease-linked clones were found to be CD8+ and relatively rare in peripheral blood. Some motif variants had been reported before (in reactive arthritis synovial fluid and blood). Several highly homologous variants formed a TCR beta motif that appeared characteristic of ankylosing spondylitis blood. Reportedly, matched ankylosing spondylitis synovial fluid was significantly enriched for disease-linked clones.

Each TCR beta library was made by quantitative 5'-RACE that incorporated molecular barcodes. One entry per CDR3 protein results from TCRdb running MiXCR on the 5' RACE reads. The table records about 510,000 distinct CDR3 sequences, roughly 5% of them present only once. Germline-derived CDR1 and CDR2 are SGHVS and FQNEAQ. This CDR3 contains 15 residues. The V and J ends lost 1 base and 6 bases respectively, with 16 bases between them. Sample: blood, either unsorted or a sorted T cell fraction (not recorded which). The source is a male donor with ankylosing spondylitis. The chain has TRBV7-8 and TRBJ2-7, with TRBD1 as a possible D gene (6 bases). CDR3 DNA sequence: TGTGCCAGCAGCTTAGACAGGGCCCTTCGCGGCGAGCAGTACTTC. Translated, it gives CASSLDRALRGEQYF.